This T cell receptor beta chain derives from a study of blood T cell repertoires in COVID-19. In the study overall: Nucleic acid was either cDNA or gDNA, and it came from T cells, B-cell-depleted T cells, or PBMCs.

This CDR3 spans 14 amino acids. V was trimmed by 6 bases and J by 0 bases, leaving 9 bases between them. CDR1 MNHEY and CDR2 SVGAGI come from the germline V gene. Libraries were prepared by immunoSEQ multiplex PCR; TCRdb keeps only in-frame clonotypes and omits some of them. The sample holds some 300,000 clones; over 80% are singletons and the top ten take around 5.8%. This receptor was obtained from a woman in her fifties or sixties with COVID-19, enrolled during active disease. V and J are TRBV6-5 and TRBJ1-3; D gene uncertain. Specimen: peripheral blood. The CDR3 spells CASRMGSSGNTIYF. For the CDR3, the DNA is TGTGCCAGCAGGATGGGGAGCTCTGGAAACACCATATATTTT.